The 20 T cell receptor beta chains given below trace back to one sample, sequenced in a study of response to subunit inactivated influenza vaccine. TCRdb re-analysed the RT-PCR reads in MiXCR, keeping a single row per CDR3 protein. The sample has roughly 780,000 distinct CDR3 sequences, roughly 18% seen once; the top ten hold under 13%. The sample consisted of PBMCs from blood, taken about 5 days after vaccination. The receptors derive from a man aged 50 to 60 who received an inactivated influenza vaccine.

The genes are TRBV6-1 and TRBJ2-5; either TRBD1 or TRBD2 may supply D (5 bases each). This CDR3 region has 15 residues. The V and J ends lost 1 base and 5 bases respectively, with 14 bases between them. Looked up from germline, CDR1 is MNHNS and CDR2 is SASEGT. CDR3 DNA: TGTGCCAGCAGTGAAGATTTGGGGGTAGGGGAGACCCAGTACTTC. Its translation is CASSEDLGVGETQYF.

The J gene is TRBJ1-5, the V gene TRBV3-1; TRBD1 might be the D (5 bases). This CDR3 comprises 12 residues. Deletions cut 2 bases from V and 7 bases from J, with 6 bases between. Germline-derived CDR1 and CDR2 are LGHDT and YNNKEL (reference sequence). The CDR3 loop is CASSQTGQPQHF. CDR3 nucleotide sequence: TGTGCCAGCAGCCAAACAGGCCAGCCCCAGCATTTT.

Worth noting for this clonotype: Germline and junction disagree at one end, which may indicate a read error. The CDR3, as DNA: TGTGCCAGCAGCTTAGCGCGGGACTACTATGAGCAGTTCTTC. Protein sequence: CASSLARDYYEQFF. V usage is TRBV7-2 and J usage is TRBJ2-1; 7 bases agree with TRBD2. The CDR3 has 14 residues. CDR1 and CDR2 from the germline V gene are SGHTA and FQGNSA.

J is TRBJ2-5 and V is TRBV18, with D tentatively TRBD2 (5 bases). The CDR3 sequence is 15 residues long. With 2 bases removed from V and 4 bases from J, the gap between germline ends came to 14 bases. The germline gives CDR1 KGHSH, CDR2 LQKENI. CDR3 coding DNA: TGTGCCAGCTCACCAAATAGCGTGGCGGGAGAGACCCAGTACTTC. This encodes CASSPNSVAGETQYF. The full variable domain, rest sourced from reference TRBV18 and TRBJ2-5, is NAGVMQNPRHLVRRRGQEARLRCSPMKGHSHVYWYRQLPEEGLKFMVYLQKENIIDESGMPKERFSAEFPKEGPSILRIQQVVRGDSAAYFCASSPNSVAGETQYFGPGTRLLVL.

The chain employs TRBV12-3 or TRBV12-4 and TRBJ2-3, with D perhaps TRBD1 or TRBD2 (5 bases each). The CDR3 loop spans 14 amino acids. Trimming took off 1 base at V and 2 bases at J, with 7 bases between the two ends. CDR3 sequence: CASSLEGTTDTQYF. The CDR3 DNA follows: TGTGCCAGCAGTTTAGAAGGGACCACAGATACGCAGTATTTT.

CDR3 nucleotides: TGCGCCAGCAGCCATCGGGAGGGACGCGGGGCGGGAGGGCCGAGGACTGAGTCCTACAATGAGCAGTTCTTC. It is translated as CASSHREGRGAGGPRTESYNEQFF. This chain connects TRBV4-1 to TRBJ2-1; 9 nucleotides align to TRBD2. CDR3 length: 24 amino acids. CDR1 is MGHRA and CDR2 is YSYEKL in the germline V gene. The J segment lost 1 base and the V segment lost 3 bases, leaving 28 bases of the junction unmatched.

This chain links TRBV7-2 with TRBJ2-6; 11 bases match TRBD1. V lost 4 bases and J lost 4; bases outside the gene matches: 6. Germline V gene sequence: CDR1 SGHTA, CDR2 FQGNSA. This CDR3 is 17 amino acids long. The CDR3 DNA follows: TGTGCCAGCAGCTCTGGACAGGGGGCGGGGGGGGCCAACGTCCTGACTTTC. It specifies CASSSGQGAGGANVLTF.

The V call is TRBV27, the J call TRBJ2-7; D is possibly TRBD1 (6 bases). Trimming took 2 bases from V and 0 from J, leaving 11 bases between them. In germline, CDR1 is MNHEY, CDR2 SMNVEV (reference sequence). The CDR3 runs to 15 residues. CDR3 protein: CASSLQGPGSYEQYF. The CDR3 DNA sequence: TGTGCCAGCAGTTTACAGGGGCCAGGCTCCTACGAGCAGTACTTC.

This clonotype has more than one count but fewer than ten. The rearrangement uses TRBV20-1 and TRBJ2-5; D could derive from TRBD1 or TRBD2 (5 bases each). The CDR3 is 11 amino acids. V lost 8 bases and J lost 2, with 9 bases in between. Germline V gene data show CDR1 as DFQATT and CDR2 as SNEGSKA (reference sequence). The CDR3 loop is CSLEGQETQYF. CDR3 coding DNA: TGCAGTCTTGAGGGGCAAGAGACCCAGTACTTC.

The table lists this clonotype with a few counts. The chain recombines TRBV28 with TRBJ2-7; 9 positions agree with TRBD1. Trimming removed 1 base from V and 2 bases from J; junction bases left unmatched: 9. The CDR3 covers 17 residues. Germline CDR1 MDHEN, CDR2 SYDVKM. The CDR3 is CASSLSNPGQGPYEQYF. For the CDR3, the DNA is TGTGCCAGCAGTTTATCTAACCCGGGACAGGGACCCTACGAGCAGTACTTC.

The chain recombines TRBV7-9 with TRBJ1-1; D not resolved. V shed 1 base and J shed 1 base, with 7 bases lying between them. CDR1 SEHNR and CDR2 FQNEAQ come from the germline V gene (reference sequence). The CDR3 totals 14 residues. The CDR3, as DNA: TGTGCCAGCAGCTTAGATCTGGCGAACACTGAAGCTTTCTTT. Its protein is CASSLDLANTEAFF.

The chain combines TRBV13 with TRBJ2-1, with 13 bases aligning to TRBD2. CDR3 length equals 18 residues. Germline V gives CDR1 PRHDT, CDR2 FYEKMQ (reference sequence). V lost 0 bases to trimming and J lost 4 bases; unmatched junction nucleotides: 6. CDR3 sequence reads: CASSLGLAGGPFYNEQFF. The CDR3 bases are TGTGCCAGCAGCTTAGGACTAGCGGGAGGGCCGTTTTACAATGAGCAGTTCTTC.

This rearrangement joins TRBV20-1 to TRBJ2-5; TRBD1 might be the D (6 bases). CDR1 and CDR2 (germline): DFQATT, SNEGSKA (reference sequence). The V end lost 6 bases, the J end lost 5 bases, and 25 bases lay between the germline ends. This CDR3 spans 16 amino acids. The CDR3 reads CSAGTPTVLIGETQYF. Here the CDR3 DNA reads TGCAGTGCGGGGACACCGACGGTGCTAATAGGGGAGACCCAGTACTTC.

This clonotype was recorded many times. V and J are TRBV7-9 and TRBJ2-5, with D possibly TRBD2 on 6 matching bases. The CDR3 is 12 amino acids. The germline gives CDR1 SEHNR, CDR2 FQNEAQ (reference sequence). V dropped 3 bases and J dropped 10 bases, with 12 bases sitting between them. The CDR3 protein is CASSFFGGDQYF. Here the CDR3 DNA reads TGTGCCAGCAGCTTTTTCGGGGGAGACCAGTACTTC.

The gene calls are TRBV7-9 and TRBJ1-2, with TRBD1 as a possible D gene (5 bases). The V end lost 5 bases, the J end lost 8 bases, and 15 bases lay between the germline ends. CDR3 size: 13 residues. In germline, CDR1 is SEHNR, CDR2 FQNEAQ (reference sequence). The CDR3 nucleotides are TGTGCCAGCAGCCGGGACGGACTAGTGGGCTACACCTTC. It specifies CASSRDGLVGYTF.

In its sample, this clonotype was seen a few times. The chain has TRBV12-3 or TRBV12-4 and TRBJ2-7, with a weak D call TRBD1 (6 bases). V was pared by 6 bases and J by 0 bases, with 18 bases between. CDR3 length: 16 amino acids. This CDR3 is CASSPTGTDSSYEQYF. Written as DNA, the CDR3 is TGTGCCAGCAGCCCTACCGGGACGGACAGCTCCTACGAGCAGTACTTC.

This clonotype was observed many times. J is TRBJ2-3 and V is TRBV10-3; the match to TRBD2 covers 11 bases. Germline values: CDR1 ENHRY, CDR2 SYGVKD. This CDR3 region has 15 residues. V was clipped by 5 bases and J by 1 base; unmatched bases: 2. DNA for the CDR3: TGTGCCATCAGTCGGGGACTAGCGGGCACAGATACGCAGTATTTT. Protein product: CAISRGLAGTDTQYF.

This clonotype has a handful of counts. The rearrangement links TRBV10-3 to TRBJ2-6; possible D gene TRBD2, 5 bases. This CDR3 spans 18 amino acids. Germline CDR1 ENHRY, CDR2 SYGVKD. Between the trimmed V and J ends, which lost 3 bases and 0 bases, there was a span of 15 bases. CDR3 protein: CAISDMGASTSGANVLTF. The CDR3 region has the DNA TGTGCCATCAGTGATATGGGAGCTTCCACCTCTGGGGCCAACGTCCTGACTTTC.

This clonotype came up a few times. The CDR3 reads CASSRSFTGGPDTQYF. DNA for the CDR3: TGTGCCAGCAGCCGGTCCTTCACAGGGGGCCCAGATACGCAGTATTTT. The V and J genes are TRBV7-9 and TRBJ2-3, with 9 positions matching TRBD1. The CDR3 runs to 16 residues. The V and J ends lost 5 bases and 4 bases, in that order; junction bases with no gene match: 10. In germline, CDR1 is SEHNR, CDR2 FQNEAQ (reference sequence).

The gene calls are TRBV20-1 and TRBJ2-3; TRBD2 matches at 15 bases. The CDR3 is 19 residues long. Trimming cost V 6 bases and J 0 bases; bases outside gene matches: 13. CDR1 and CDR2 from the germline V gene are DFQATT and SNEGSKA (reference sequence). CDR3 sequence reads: CSATGGGLAGGPSTDTQYF. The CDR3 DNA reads TGCAGTGCCACGGGGGGGGGACTAGCGGGAGGCCCAAGCACAGATACGCAGTATTTT.